A selection of T cell receptor beta chains follows, all from one sample in a study of T cell responses to AZD1222 COVID-19 vaccine. TCRdb keeps only in-frame clones here, not all; method: immunoSEQ multiplex PCR. The data show some 200,000 clones, approximately 93% seen once. Sequences were derived from peripheral blood, sampled 28 days after the second AZD1222 dose. The receptors stem from an adult who received the AZD1222 COVID-19 vaccine. Both conserved end residues are part of each CDR3. The D gene is left open where the match is weak. Size values are once, few and many counts, or a class for expanded clones, and some rows have none.

>TRBJ2-3|TRBD2|-|TRBV5-1
TGCGCCAGCAGCCCCCGGACTAGCACGCACACAGGGGATACGCAGTATTTT
CASSPRTSTHTGDTQYF
>TRBJ2-3|TRBD2|-|TRBV9
TGTGCCAGCAGCGTGGGGACTAGCGGGAGTACAGATACGCAGTATTTT
CASSVGTSGSTDTQYF
>TRBJ2-7|-|-|TRBV18
TGTGCCAGCTCACTCGGTAGCCTATGGTCCTACGAGCAGTACTTC
CASSLGSLWSYEQYF
>TRBJ1-5|TRBD1|-|TRBV7-2
TGTGCCAGCAGCTTAGTGGTGGCAGGGGGTCAGCCCCAGCATTTT
CASSLVVAGGQPQHF
>TRBJ1-1|TRBD1|-|TRBV10-3
TGTGCCATCAGTGAGTTCGGGACAGGGGCAAGAGCTTTCTTT
CAISEFGTGARAFF
>TRBJ1-3|TRBD1|-|TRBV7-9
TGTGCCAGCAGCTTAGCATATGGACAGGGGGCGGACACCATATATTTT
CASSLAYGQGADTIYF
>TRBJ1-1|-|-|TRBV11-2
TGTGCCAGCAGCCCACTCCGACGGCCCGGGATCCCTGAAGCTTTCTTT
CASSPLRRPGIPEAFF
>TRBJ1-1|TRBD1|-|TRBV11-2
TGTGCCAGCAGCTCTCCCGGGACAGGGGTGGTAACTGAAGCTTTCTTT
CASSSPGTGVVTEAFF
>TRBJ2-5|-|-|TRBV6-5
TGTGCCAGCAGTTACTCGAGGGATGAGTACTTC
CASSYSRDEYF
>TRBJ1-2|-|-|TRBV29-1
TGCAGCGTTGGGTCTGGGGCTGGCTATGGCTACACCTTC
CSVGSGAGYGYTF
>TRBJ1-5|-|-|TRBV30
TGTGCCTGGAGTGCGGACGGCGGTCAGCCCCAGCATTTT
CAWSADGGQPQHF
>TRBJ1-5|-|-|TRBV19
TGTGCCAGTGCGTTCTCGGGCTTTAGCAATCAGCCCCAGCATTTT
CASAFSGFSNQPQHF
>TRBJ2-5|-|-|TRBV6-5
TGTGCCAGCACCAGGGCCTTGAGACAGACCCAGTACTTC
CASTRALRQTQYF
>TRBJ2-3|-|-|TRBV27
TGTGCCAGCAGTCCCTTGCCGAAGAGGACAGATACGCAGTATTTT
CASSPLPKRTDTQYF
>TRBJ1-1|-|-|TRBV5-1
TGCGCCAGCAGCTTGGGTCGCGGGACCGTCCCAAACACTGAAGCTTTCTTT
CASSLGRGTVPNTEAFF
>TRBJ1-4|-|-|TRBV7-9
TGTGCCAGCAGTCCATTCATCGGGGGTACTAATGAAAAACTGTTTTTT
CASSPFIGGTNEKLFF
>TRBJ1-1|TRBD1|-|TRBV6-5
TGTGCCAGCTACAGGGGCTTGAACACTGAAGCTTTCTTT
CASYRGLNTEAFF
>TRBJ2-7|-|-|TRBV6-6
TGTGCCAGCAGTTTACCCCTGAGGACCGGGAACCACGAGCAGTACTTC
CASSLPLRTGNHEQYF
>TRBJ2-5|-|-|TRBV28
TGTGCCAGCAGTTCTCTTTCTCGGGACACCCTCGAAGAGACCCAGTACTTC
CASSSLSRDTLEETQYF
>TRBJ2-1|TRBD1|-|TRBV7-3
TGTGCCAGCAGCTTAGAGGGGGCGTCCTACAATGAGCAGTTCTTC
CASSLEGASYNEQFF
>TRBJ1-5|-|few|TRBV6-4
TGTGCCGAAGTGCGGGGCCAGATTAAGCCCCAGCATTTT
CAEVRGQIKPQHF
>TRBJ2-3|-|-|TRBV28
TGTGCCAGCAGTCGAATCGGGGTCGGGAGTCTCACAGATACGCAGTATTTT
CASSRIGVGSLTDTQYF
>TRBJ1-5|-|-|TRBV18
TGTGCCAGCTCACCACCAGGGTTCAATCAGCCCCAGCATTTT
CASSPPGFNQPQHF
>TRBJ1-4|-|-|TRBV28
TGTGCCAGCAGTTTTACCCAGGGTGCAACTAATGAAAAACTGTTTTTT
CASSFTQGATNEKLFF
>TRBJ1-2|-|-|TRBV18
TGTGCCAGCTCGTTGCCGGGACCCCAAGGCTACACCTTC
CASSLPGPQGYTF
>TRBJ1-5|TRBD1|-|TRBV2
TGTGCCAGCAGGGGACAGGGCCCCAATGAGCCCCAGCATTTT
CASRGQGPNEPQHF
>TRBJ2-7|TRBD1|-|TRBV5-1
TGCGCCAGCAGCGGGTGGGACAGGATCTCCTACGAGCAGTACTTC
CASSGWDRISYEQYF
>TRBJ2-7|-|-|TRBV11-2
TGTGCCAGCAGTCCCAAAAGGCAGGACACGCGTCAGTACTTC
CASSPKRQDTRQYF
>TRBJ2-7|-|-|TRBV6-5
TGTGCCAGCAGCCGCGCAAACTCAGCCGGGGAGCAGTACTTC
CASSRANSAGEQYF
>TRBJ1-3|-|-|TRBV3-1/TRBV3-2
TGTGCCAGCAGCGGCTTGGTCGGAAACACCATATATTTT
CASSGLVGNTIYF
>TRBJ2-3|-|-|TRBV30
TGTGCCTGGAGTGTAGATAGCGGTAGCACAGATACGCAGTATTTT
CAWSVDSGSTDTQYF
>TRBJ2-7|-|-|TRBV7-2
TGTGCCAGCAGCTTACTCGGGGTGGAGCAGTACTTC
CASSLLGVEQYF
>TRBJ2-3|TRBD2|-|TRBV28
TGTGCCAGCAGCCGATTAACACTAGCGGGACATTCAGATACGCAGTATTTT
CASSRLTLAGHSDTQYF
>TRBJ1-1|-|once|TRBV4-3
TGCGCCAGCCGCGAACTTGCGGTGGGCAGGGGTCCCACTGAAGCTTTCTTT
CASRELAVGRGPTEAFF
>TRBJ1-5|-|once|TRBV11-3
TGTGCCAGCAGCTTAGGTAGACCTCAGCCCCAGCATTTT
CASSLGRPQPQHF
>TRBJ1-5|-|-|TRBV9
TGTGCCAGCAGCGTAAGCTGTAAATTATGGTCAGGGAATCAGCCCCAGCATTTT
CASSVSCKLWSGNQPQHF
>TRBJ1-3|-|-|TRBV7-9
TGTGCCAGCAGCTCCCTTTCCCCCCAGAGCTCTGGAAACACCATATATTTT
CASSSLSPQSSGNTIYF
>TRBJ2-1|-|-|TRBV4-2
TGTGCCAGCAGCCAAGGAGGGCTAGCTTACAATGAGCAGTTCTTC
CASSQGGLAYNEQFF
>TRBJ2-7|-|-|TRBV19
TGTGCCAGTAGCCCCTCCACCCCGGCCAGGGTGGGTGAGCAGTACTTC
CASSPSTPARVGEQYF
>TRBJ2-3|-|-|TRBV28
TGTGCCAGCAGTCCCGCCGGGAGCACAGATACGCAGTATTTT
CASSPAGSTDTQYF
>TRBJ1-5|-|-|TRBV30
TGTGCCTGGAGTGCCGGGATGGAGGGGTGGGTACTTCAGCCCCAGCATTTT
CAWSAGMEGWVLQPQHF
>TRBJ2-2|TRBD1|-|TRBV14
TGTGCCAGCAGCCGACAGGGTGTCGGGGAGCTGTTTTTT
CASSRQGVGELFF
>TRBJ2-2|TRBD2|-|TRBV29-1
TGCAGCGTTGACGGGGGGGTCGATGACACCGGGGAGCTGTTTTTT
CSVDGGVDDTGELFF
>TRBJ2-2|TRBD1|-|TRBV27
TGTGCCAGCAGTAACAGGGGTGGGAACACCGGGGAGCTGTTTTTT
CASSNRGGNTGELFF
>TRBJ2-1|TRBD2|-|TRBV15
TGTGCCACCAGCAGAGACCGACTAGCGGGATCCCTTGAGCAGTTCTTC
CATSRDRLAGSLEQFF